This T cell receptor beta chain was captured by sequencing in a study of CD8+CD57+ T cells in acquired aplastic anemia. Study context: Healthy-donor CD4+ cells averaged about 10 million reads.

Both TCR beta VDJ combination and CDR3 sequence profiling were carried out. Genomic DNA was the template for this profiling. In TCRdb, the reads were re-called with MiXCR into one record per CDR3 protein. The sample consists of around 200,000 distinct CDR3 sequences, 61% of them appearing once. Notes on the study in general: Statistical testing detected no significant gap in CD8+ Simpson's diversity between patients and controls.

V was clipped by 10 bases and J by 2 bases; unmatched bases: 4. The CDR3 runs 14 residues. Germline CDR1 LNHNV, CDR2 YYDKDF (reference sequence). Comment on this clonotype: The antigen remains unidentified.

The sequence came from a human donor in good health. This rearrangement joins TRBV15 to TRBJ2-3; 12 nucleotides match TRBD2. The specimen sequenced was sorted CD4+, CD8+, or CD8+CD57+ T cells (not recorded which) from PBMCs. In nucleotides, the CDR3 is TGTGCCATTACTAGCGGGGGGCTCACAGATACGCAGTATTTT. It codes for CAITSGGLTDTQYF.